Listed here are 16 T cell receptor beta chains from one sample, sequenced in a study of blood T cell repertoires in COVID-19. Clones were sequenced by immunoSEQ multiplex PCR, and TCRdb holds only the in-frame ones, with some missing. The sample contains some 70,000 clones, roughly 80% of which appear only once. The material sequenced was peripheral blood. The receptors shown here come from a man in his sixties with acute or convalescent COVID-19.

This clone was seen a single time. The chain has TRBV19 and TRBJ2-2; the D gene is possibly TRBD2 (6 bases). Germline values: CDR1 LNHDA, CDR2 SQIVND (reference sequence). The CDR3 covers 14 residues. V shed 7 bases and J shed 0 bases, with 9 bases lying between them. CDR3 sequence reads: CASIGGSNTGELFF. CDR3 coding DNA: TGTGCCAGTATAGGAGGGTCGAACACCGGGGAGCTGTTTTTT.

The chain has TRBV11-2 and TRBJ2-3; D is undetermined. V was shortened by 1 base and J by 5 bases, with 4 bases between the two germline ends. Germline-derived CDR1 and CDR2 are SGHAT and FQNNGV. There are 12 residues in the CDR3. The CDR3 DNA reads TGTGCCAGCAGCTTAGTGAGAGATACGCAGTATTTT. Protein: CASSLVRDTQYF.

This sequence joins TRBV6-4 and TRBJ2-2, with D tentatively TRBD1 (5 bases). V lost 6 bases, J lost 2 bases, and 10 bases lay in between. Germline V CDR1 and CDR2: MRHNA, SNTAGT. The length of the CDR3 is 14 residues. DNA for the CDR3: TGTGCCAGCAGGGTACAGGTTAACACCGGGGAGCTGTTTTTT. Translation gives CASRVQVNTGELFF.

This sequence joins TRBV9 and TRBJ1-2; D remains unclear. Between the trimmed V and J ends, which lost 0 bases and 1 base, there was a span of 13 bases. This CDR3 has 16 residues. CDR1 and CDR2 (germline): SGDLS, YYNGEE. The CDR3 region has the DNA TGTGCCAGCAGCGTAGAAGAGGCGGATCATAACTATGGCTACACCTTC. Its translation is CASSVEEADHNYGYTF.

The CDR3 reads CASRLNRGLYEQYF. The CDR3 DNA reads as TGTGCCAGCAGATTAAACAGGGGGCTCTACGAGCAGTACTTC. This rearrangement joins TRBV28 to TRBJ2-7; TRBD1 matches 9 bases. The CDR3 length is 14 residues. Germline CDR1 reads MDHEN; CDR2 reads SYDVKM. V lost 6 bases to trimming and J lost 3 bases; unmatched junction nucleotides: 6.

This chain links TRBV7-9 with TRBJ2-3, with D unresolved. Germline-derived CDR1 and CDR2 are SEHNR and FQNEAQ (reference sequence). V was cut by 2 bases and J by 1 base, with 4 bases left in between. This CDR3 is built from 13 residues. This CDR3 reads CASSLQGTDTQYF. For the CDR3, the DNA is TGTGCCAGCAGCTTACAGGGCACAGATACGCAGTATTTT. The entire variable domain, with the rest obtained from reference TRBV7-9 and TRBJ2-3, is as follows: DTGVSQNPRHKITKRGQNVTFRCDPISEHNRLYWYRQTLGQGPEFLTYFQNEAQLEKSRLLSDRFSAERPKGSFSTLEIQRTEQGDSAMYLCASSLQGTDTQYFGPGTRLTVL.

The CDR3 DNA reads as TGTGCCAGCAGCGCCTTGTACAGGGATGAAAAACTGTTTTTT. It yields the protein CASSALYRDEKLFF. The J gene is TRBJ1-4, the V gene TRBV9, with D possibly matching TRBD1 (6 bases). The germline V and J ends were trimmed by 3 bases and 6 bases, with 12 bases remaining between them. The CDR3 has 14 amino acids. The V gene's germline CDR1 is SGDLS and CDR2 YYNGEE.

V and J are TRBV6-1 and TRBJ2-7, with D possibly being TRBD2 (6 bases). This CDR3 region has 14 residues. Germline CDR1 reads MNHNS; CDR2 reads SASEGT. Trimming removed 3 bases at V and 2 bases at J, with 11 bases between. The CDR3 region is CASSDRSGTYEQYF. The CDR3 bases are TGTGCCAGCAGTGACCGTAGCGGAACCTACGAGCAGTACTTC.

The chain uses TRBV5-6 and TRBJ1-1; D is unresolved. The CDR3 spans 15 residues. Germline V gene sequence: CDR1 SGHDT, CDR2 YYEEEE. V lost 1 base to trimming and J lost 5 bases, with 15 bases between them. CDR3 sequence (DNA): TGTGCCAGCAGCTTGAATGAGCGTTCCGGGACTGAAGCTTTCTTT. Translation: CASSLNERSGTEAFF.

V usage is TRBV3-1 (or the pseudogene TRBV3-2) and J usage is TRBJ2-2; D perhaps matches TRBD1 (5 bases). From germline, CDR1 is LGHDT and CDR2 YNNKEL (reference sequence). CDR3 length: 17 amino acids. The V end lost 4 bases, the J end lost 2 bases, and 17 bases lay between the germline ends. The CDR3 DNA reads TGTGCCAGCAGCCGAGAAGTCTTTACAGGCAACACCGGGGAGCTGTTTTTT. Translation gives CASSREVFTGNTGELFF.

The chain recombines TRBV4-1 with TRBJ2-5; maybe TRBD2 (6 bases). Trimming removed 0 bases at V and 6 bases at J, with 8 bases between. Looked up from germline, CDR1 is MGHRA and CDR2 is YSYEKL. The CDR3 covers 13 residues. This chain's CDR3 is CASSQDREQTQYF. DNA for the CDR3: TGCGCCAGCAGCCAAGATCGGGAGCAGACCCAGTACTTC.

The rearrangement links TRBV19 to TRBJ2-3, with 7 bases fitting TRBD2. This CDR3 is built from 15 residues. Germline V gene lookup returns CDR1 LNHDA and CDR2 SQIVND (reference sequence). J gave up 0 bases and V 3 bases, and 3 bases lay outside the gene matches. For the CDR3, the DNA is TGTGCCAGTAGTATGGGGGGGATGAGCACAGATACGCAGTATTTT. This gives the protein CASSMGGMSTDTQYF.

The chain links TRBV11-3 to TRBJ2-7; 8 bases align to TRBD1. Germline V lookup: CDR1 SGHNT, CDR2 YENEEA. There are 14 residues in the CDR3. V lost 1 base and J lost 3; bases outside the gene matches: 2. The CDR3 sequence: CASSLGDRGYEQYF. The CDR3 bases are TGTGCCAGCAGCTTAGGCGACAGGGGCTACGAGCAGTACTTC.

This clone was counted only a few times. The chain couples TRBV9 to TRBJ2-1; TRBD2 matches at 10 bases. This CDR3 region has 15 residues. V shed 1 base and J 10 bases; nucleotides not matched to a gene: 8. CDR1 and CDR2 from the germline V gene are SGDLS and YYNGEE. The CDR3 DNA reads as TGTGCCAGCAGCGTATTAGCTAGCGGGAGCCTAGAGCAGTTCTTC. It encodes CASSVLASGSLEQFF.

The rearrangement joins TRBV25-1 to TRBJ2-7; D might be TRBD2 (5 bases). This CDR3 contains 14 residues. Germline CDR1 reads MGHDK; CDR2 reads SYGVNS. Trimming stripped 2 bases from V and 5 bases from J, with 13 bases between. The CDR3 loop is CASSEAGTEDEQYF. CDR3 sequence (DNA): TGTGCCAGCAGTGAAGCGGGCACTGAGGACGAGCAGTACTTC.

The chain carries TRBV6-5 and TRBJ2-7; 7 bases are a match to TRBD2. The CDR3 extends over 13 amino acids. Germline loops: CDR1 MNHEY, CDR2 SVGAGI. The J segment lost 4 bases and the V segment lost 6 bases, leaving 6 bases of the junction unmatched. CDR3 DNA sequence: TGTGCCAGCAGAGAGGGAGGGATTTACGAGCAGTACTTC. Amino acids: CASREGGIYEQYF.